This is a list of T cell receptor beta chains from one sample in a study of cytomegalovirus exposure and HLA in healthy donors. Assay: immunoSEQ multiplex PCR; the TCRdb copy retains only in-frame clones and omits some. The data show about 150,000 clones, with 75% to 90% seen just once and approximately 10% held by the top ten. The sequenced sample consisted of PBMCs. The receptors shown here come from a woman aged 18-35 years in good health and CMV-seropositive. CDR3s include the opening cysteine and the closing phenylalanine or tryptophan.

TRBV30,13,CAWDRQGGYGYTF
TRBV6-5,15,CATPLPRRGYTEAFF
TRBV5-3,16,CARSLVHWSRASGYTF
TRBV25-1,13,CASRRGTDSPLHF
TRBV19,15,CASSWGVAPSYEQYF
TRBV12-5,18,CASGLVRGAGGDQSGYTF
TRBV6-1,16,CASSETWDRANYGYTF
TRBV9,13,CASSVSPNTEAFF
TRBV28,14,CTSRGGPGAHEQYF
TRBV5-6,14,CASSLADYSYEQYF
TRBV2,14,CASSEQDNLYEQYF
TRBV19,15,CASMHWVTGEIEQFF
TRBV7-2,16,CASSGPGTGGNQPQHF
TRBV7-2,17,CASSLQRRTGGLNEQYF
TRBV5-1,16,CASSQTGQGPANEQFF
TRBV13,14,CASSRLAGEVGQFF
TRBV7-2,16,CASSYLSGGGTDTQYF
TRBV5-1,19,CASSFGTSGGLGPYNEQFF
TRBV5-1,17,CASSSYMSGTVNTEAFF
TRBV7-2,16,CASSLGGGVGVYEQYF
TRBV10-3,12,CAISRLAGEQYF
TRBV28,15,CASTTAGTGNYGYTF
TRBV28,15,CASSFSGLSNYGYTF
TRBV7-2,15,CASSLLTTGDSPLHF
TRBV29-1,13,CSVGRGTNEKLFF
TRBV4-2,17,CASSQEFRQGVYQPQHF
TRBV28,16,CASSFGTGSRGYGYTF
TRBV7-8,13,CASSLSEHYELFF
TRBV19,14,CASKQGGGGNTIYF
TRBV6-6,16,CASSYNTGGSFNEQYF
TRBV7-9,13,CASSWTVQGEQYF